This TCR beta chain was sequenced for a study of breast tumors, draining lymph nodes, adjacent tissues. Broader study findings: Tumor TCR diversity was below lymph nodes but above nontumor tissue. Luminal-like breast cancer showed significantly greater tumor-nontumor repertoire similarity than basal-like breast cancer did. Tumor T cell lymph node origin was a supported hypothesis, not proven. Most tumor T cells seemingly derive from lymph node, then expand in tumor.

Samples came from axillary lymph nodes draining the breast cancer. This CDR3 has 14 amino acids. J lost 3 bases, V lost 5 bases, and 1 base had no gene match. TCRdb called the multiplex PCR reads again in MiXCR, with one record for every CDR3 protein. The table records about 200,000 distinct CDR3 sequences, 31% of them present only once. Regarding this clonotype: The target antigen is unknown. This sequence may be a read error, since a much larger clone differs from it by one base. This likely comes from a read error, as the CDR3 has no conserved phenylalanine or tryptophan at its end.

Material for sequencing was axillary lymph node tissue. This receptor was taken from a female donor with breast cancer. Some clones in this sample may be carry-over from other donors' samples. The chain combines TRBV12-3 or TRBV12-4 with TRBJ2-2; TRBD1 aligns across 9 bases. The CDR3 protein is CASSRQGDTGELFL. The CDR3 bases are TGTGCCAGCAGTCGACAGGGGGACACCGGGGAGCTGTTTCTT.